A single sample gave rise to the 18 T cell receptor beta chains below, sequenced in a study of blood T cell repertoires in COVID-19. TCRdb keeps only in-frame clones here, not all; method: immunoSEQ multiplex PCR. The sample holds about 76,000 clones, 83% seen once. Material: peripheral blood. These receptors were obtained from a man at least 80 years old with acute or convalescent COVID-19.

This clone has a handful of counts. The identical CDR3 is also encoded by other nucleotide sequences in the sample. This chain links TRBV5-1 with TRBJ1-1, with 7 positions matching TRBD1. V dropped 2 bases and J dropped 1; count of bases not matched to a gene: 2. Germline V gene lookup returns CDR1 SGHRS and CDR2 YFSETQ. The length of the CDR3 is 14 residues. CDR3 sequence (DNA): TGCGCCAGCAGCTTAGGGACAGCGAACACTGAAGCTTTCTTT. It specifies CASSLGTANTEAFF.

The rearrangement links TRBV3-1 (or the pseudogene TRBV3-2) to TRBJ1-4; maybe TRBD1 (6 bases). Germline CDR1 and CDR2: LGHDT and YNNKEL (reference sequence). This CDR3 region has 13 residues. The germline V and J ends were trimmed by 0 bases and 10 bases, with 9 bases remaining between them. Written as DNA, the CDR3 is TGTGCCAGCAGCCAAGACAGGGGCGGAAAACTGTTTTTT. Translation: CASSQDRGGKLFF.

This clone was seen only once. The rearrangement uses TRBV5-1 and TRBJ1-5, with TRBD1 matching over 7 bases. CDR1 SGHRS and CDR2 YFSETQ come from the germline V gene. The CDR3 extends over 16 amino acids. V lost 1 base and J lost 1; bases outside the gene matches: 5. DNA of the CDR3: TGCGCCAGCAGCTTGACGGGGACAGAGAGCAATCAGCCCCAGCATTTT. Amino acids: CASSLTGTESNQPQHF.

This sequence joins TRBV27 and TRBJ2-7; D is possibly TRBD1 (6 bases). This CDR3 is 12 amino acids long. V was cut by 6 bases and J by 6 bases, with 12 bases left in between. Looked up from germline, CDR1 is MNHEY and CDR2 is SMNVEV (reference sequence). The CDR3 spells CASSITGSEQYF. The CDR3 bases are TGTGCCAGCAGCATAACAGGGAGCGAGCAGTACTTC.

This chain connects TRBV7-8 to TRBJ2-1; 14 bases align to TRBD2. This CDR3 has 18 residues. The junction had 11 bases not matched to a gene; V was cut back by 2 bases and J by 8 bases. Germline V CDR1 and CDR2: SGHVS, FQNEAQ. The CDR3 is CASSLNLRLAGGQDEQFF. CDR3 coding DNA: TGTGCCAGCAGCTTAAACCTAAGACTAGCGGGGGGGCAGGATGAGCAGTTCTTC.

The CDR3 DNA is TGTGCCAGCAGCCGGGGGGTATATGGCTACACCTTC. Its protein product is CASSRGVYGYTF. J is TRBJ1-2 and V is TRBV12-3 or TRBV12-4; weak D call: TRBD1 (5 bases). Trimming pared 6 bases from V and 5 bases from J, leaving 10 bases between. This CDR3 is built from 12 residues.

The chain has TRBV19 and TRBJ2-7; maybe TRBD1 (6 bases). Germline V lookup: CDR1 LNHDA, CDR2 SQIVND (reference sequence). CDR3 length: 13 residues. V was clipped by 3 bases and J by 6 bases, with 12 bases between them. CDR3 protein: CASSIQGSGEQYF. CDR3 coding DNA: TGTGCCAGTAGTATTCAGGGGAGCGGCGAGCAGTACTTC.

The V and J genes are TRBV7-9 and TRBJ1-3; 7 bases line up with TRBD1. Germline CDR1 reads SEHNR; CDR2 reads FQNEAQ (reference sequence). The J segment lost 0 bases and the V segment lost 5 bases, leaving 7 bases of the junction unmatched. The CDR3 spans 16 residues. CDR3 DNA sequence: TGTGCCAGCAGCGCCCGGCGGGACAGCTCTGGAAACACCATATATTTT. Translation: CASSARRDSSGNTIYF.

The rearrangement links TRBV7-9 to TRBJ2-3; 7 bases fit TRBD1. Germline values: CDR1 SEHNR, CDR2 FQNEAQ (reference sequence). J gave up 0 bases and V 2 bases, and 5 bases lay outside the gene matches. This CDR3 contains 16 residues. The CDR3 loop is CASSLSGTASTDTQYF. The CDR3 DNA follows: TGTGCCAGCAGCTTATCCGGGACAGCCAGCACAGATACGCAGTATTTT.

V and J are TRBV5-5 and TRBJ2-1, with 8 bases that match TRBD2. Trimming cost V 6 bases and J 0 bases; bases outside gene matches: 5. The CDR3 spans 15 residues. CDR1 and CDR2 (germline): SGHKS, YYEKEE (reference sequence). The CDR3: CASILSGSSYNEQFF. The CDR3 region has the DNA TGTGCCAGCATCCTAAGCGGGAGCTCCTACAATGAGCAGTTCTTC.

The chain employs TRBV5-1 and TRBJ2-1, with TRBD1 matching over 10 bases. The CDR3 is 15 residues long. Germline V gives CDR1 SGHRS, CDR2 YFSETQ. The J segment lost 2 bases and the V segment lost 5 bases, leaving 4 bases of the junction unmatched. The CDR3 DNA reads TGCGCCAGCAGTTCCGGGACAGGGGCCTACAATGAGCAGTTCTTC. Translation gives CASSSGTGAYNEQFF.

V gene TRBV6-5 combines with J gene TRBJ1-2, with a tentative D call TRBD1 (6 bases). The CDR3 has 15 residues. CDR1 is MNHEY and CDR2 is SVGAGI in the germline V gene. V lost 6 bases, J lost 5 bases, and 19 bases lay in between. CDR3 residues: CASRRPAGGAYGYTF. The DNA of the CDR3 is TGTGCCAGCAGGCGCCCGGCTGGGGGGGCGTATGGCTACACCTTC.

CDR3 nucleotide sequence: TGTGCCAGCAGCTTAGAGGGCAGGGCCGAGACCCAGTACTTC. This encodes CASSLEGRAETQYF. The chain employs TRBV11-2 and TRBJ2-5, with a weak D call TRBD1 (5 bases). This CDR3 spans 14 amino acids. Germline CDR1 and CDR2: SGHAT and FQNNGV. Trimming cost V 0 bases and J 5 bases, with 10 bases left between them.

V gene TRBV28 combines with J gene TRBJ2-4; D is perhaps TRBD1 (6 bases). Trimming pared 6 bases from V and 7 bases from J, leaving 16 bases between. The germline CDR1 and CDR2 sequences are MDHEN and SYDVKM. The CDR3 has 14 residues. CDR3 sequence: CASSPGQGGNIQYF. The DNA for the CDR3 is TGTGCCAGCAGCCCGGGACAAGGAGGCAACATTCAGTACTTC.

This chain joins TRBV7-9 and TRBJ2-2, with D unresolved. The CDR3 contains 14 residues. Germline V CDR1 and CDR2: SEHNR, FQNEAQ (reference sequence). V lost 1 base and J lost 3, with 6 bases in between. CDR3 protein: CASSLGAHTGELFF. Written as DNA, the CDR3 is TGTGCCAGCAGCTTAGGGGCCCACACCGGGGAGCTGTTTTTT.

This rearrangement joins TRBV28 to TRBJ2-1; 9 bases align to TRBD2. Germline V gene sequence: CDR1 MDHEN, CDR2 SYDVKM. This CDR3 has 15 residues. The V and J ends lost 3 bases and 7 bases, in that order; junction bases with no gene match: 7. The DNA of the CDR3 is TGTGCCAGCAGTTTGGCGGGAGGGCCAGGTAATGAGCAGTTCTTC. Protein: CASSLAGGPGNEQFF.

This chain uses TRBV18 with TRBJ1-6, with 10 bases fitting TRBD1. V was pared by 0 bases and J by 13 bases, with 0 bases of the junction left unmatched. Per germline, CDR1 KGHSH and CDR2 LQKENI. The CDR3 extends over 13 amino acids. This CDR3 is CASSPPGQGPLHF. The CDR3 coding sequence is TGTGCCAGCTCACCACCGGGACAGGGGCCCCTCCACTTT.

As regards this clone: Additional DNA sequences in this sample encode the identical CDR3. CDR3 nucleotide sequence: TGTGCCAGTAGTATTCGTGGGCGCAACACCGGGGAGCTGTTTTTT. Translation: CASSIRGRNTGELFF. The J gene is TRBJ2-2, the V gene TRBV19; D call uncertain. This CDR3 has 15 amino acids. Germline CDR1 LNHDA, CDR2 SQIVND (reference sequence). Trimming shortened V by 3 bases and J by 2 bases, and 10 bases separated the two germline ends.